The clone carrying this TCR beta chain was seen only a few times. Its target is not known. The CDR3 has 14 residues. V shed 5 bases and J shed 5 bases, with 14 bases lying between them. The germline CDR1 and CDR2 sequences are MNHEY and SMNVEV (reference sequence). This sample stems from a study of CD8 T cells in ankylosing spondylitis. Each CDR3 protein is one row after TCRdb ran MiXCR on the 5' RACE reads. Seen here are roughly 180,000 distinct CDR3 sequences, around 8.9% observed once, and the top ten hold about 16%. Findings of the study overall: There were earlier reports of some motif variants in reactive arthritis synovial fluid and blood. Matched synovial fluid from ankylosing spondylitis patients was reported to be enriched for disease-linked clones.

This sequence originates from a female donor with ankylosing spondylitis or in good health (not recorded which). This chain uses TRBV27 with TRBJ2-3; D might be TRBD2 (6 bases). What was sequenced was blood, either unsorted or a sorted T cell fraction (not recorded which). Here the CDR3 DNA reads TGTGCCAGCAGTCCCCCCGAGGGAGGAGATACGCAGTATTTT. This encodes CASSPPEGGDTQYF.